This T cell receptor (beta chain) originates from a study of monozygotic twins with inflammatory bowel disease. Findings and caveats of the study: Lower sharing of clonotypes with other individuals was seen in IBD patients than in healthy twins. This was most marked in patients showing signs of disease activity.

Notes on this clonotype: The antigen is not known.

CDR1 is KGHSH, CDR2 LQKENI, per germline. The CDR3 has 17 amino acids. No DNA is given; TCRdb re-called the 5' RACE reads and lists each CDR3 protein once. Its listing shows some 150,000 distinct CDR3 sequences. This clonotype was sampled from a human donor with ulcerative colitis or Crohn's disease, or a healthy co-twin of an affected twin (not recorded which). Sequenced: blood. This chain joins TRBV18 and TRBJ2-1; the TCRdb call, TRBD2, lacks DNA for checking. The CDR3: CASSPGLAGSIYNEQFF.